The 23 T cell receptor beta chains below all came from one sample that was sequenced in a study of a mutant IDH1 vaccine in newly diagnosed glioma. The data were produced by immunoSEQ multiplex PCR, yet TCRdb's version contains in-frame clones alone and is incomplete. The data show roughly 26,000 clones, 70% to 90% seen once. These TCRs' antigens remain unknown. Regarding time point: week 35, safety follow-up. Alongside topical imiquimod, each dose of vaccine comprised 300 ug of mutant IDH1 20-mer peptide. The material sequenced was PBMCs, taken from a glioma patient whose treatment included an IDH1 peptide vaccine. The receptors were sampled from a man between 25 and 39 years old with glioma.

The chain employs TRBV5-1 and TRBJ1-2; unclear D gene. CDR1 and CDR2 from the germline V gene are SGHRS and YFSETQ. CDR3 length equals 13 residues. The germline V and J ends were trimmed by 4 bases and 1 base, with 8 bases remaining between them. The CDR3 loop reads CASSENYNYGYTF. As DNA, the CDR3 is TGCGCCAGCAGCGAGAACTATAACTATGGCTACACCTTC.

This chain connects TRBV7-9 to TRBJ2-3; TRBD2 matches 10 bases. Trimming took 3 bases from V and 6 from J; bases not matched to a gene: 3. Germline loops: CDR1 SEHNR, CDR2 FQNEAQ (reference sequence). The CDR3 runs to 14 residues. The CDR3 region has the DNA TGTGCCAGCAGCTTTAGCGGGAGGACGGATACGCAGTATTTT. Translating it yields CASSFSGRTDTQYF.

There are a few counts of this clone. The chain uses TRBV7-3 and TRBJ2-1; a weak D match, TRBD1 (5 bases). Trimming took 7 bases from V and 3 from J, leaving 13 bases between them. The CDR3 spans 14 residues. Germline assignment: CDR1 SGHTA and CDR2 FQGTGA. DNA of the CDR3: TGTGCCAGCAAAGGTCCAGGGAACTACAATGAGCAGTTCTTC. Amino acids: CASKGPGNYNEQFF.

The rearrangement joins TRBV6-6 to TRBJ2-5; D is uncertain. V lost 6 bases, J lost 5 bases, and 10 bases lay in between. Germline values: CDR1 MNHNY, CDR2 SVGAGI (reference sequence). CDR3 length: 12 amino acids. CDR3 amino acids: CASSEPKETQYF. CDR3 sequence (DNA): TGTGCCAGCAGCGAACCAAAGGAGACCCAGTACTTC.

The chain is built from TRBV5-1 and TRBJ2-1; 11 nucleotides agree with TRBD1. The germline V gene has CDR1 SGHRS and CDR2 YFSETQ. The V gene end was trimmed by 2 bases and the J gene end by 6 bases; junction bases not matched to a gene: 4. This CDR3 comprises 15 residues. CDR3 sequence: CASSFRTGGGNEQFF. The CDR3 coding sequence is TGCGCCAGCAGCTTCAGGACAGGGGGCGGCAATGAGCAGTTCTTC.

V and J are TRBV5-6 and TRBJ1-1; TRBD1 aligns across 9 bases. The V gene's germline CDR1 is SGHDT and CDR2 YYEEEE. Trimming at V came to 0 bases and at J to 11 bases, leaving 8 bases not matched to a gene. This CDR3 is 14 amino acids long. The CDR3 here is CASSLVDRGNMAFF. The CDR3 bases are TGTGCCAGCAGCTTGGTCGACAGGGGGAATATGGCTTTCTTT.

The chain is built from TRBV29-1 and TRBJ1-2; 7 bases map to TRBD1. Germline loops: CDR1 SQVTM, CDR2 ANQGSEA. The CDR3 covers 14 residues. With V trimmed by 5 bases and J by 4 bases, 10 bases remained unmatched. The DNA of the CDR3 is TGCAGCGTTTACACCGACAGGGTCACCTATGGCTACACCTTC. Its translation is CSVYTDRVTYGYTF.

This chain links TRBV5-1 with TRBJ2-2, with 8 nucleotides matching TRBD1. Germline V CDR1 and CDR2: SGHRS, YFSETQ. The J segment lost 0 bases and the V segment lost 2 bases, leaving 0 bases of the junction unmatched. There are 15 residues in the CDR3. The CDR3 region is CASSLQGANTGELFF. The CDR3 coding sequence is TGCGCCAGCAGCTTACAGGGGGCGAACACCGGGGAGCTGTTTTTT.

The V gene is TRBV2, the J gene TRBJ2-3, with 9 bases fitting TRBD1. The CDR3 has 14 amino acids. The junction had 8 bases not matched to a gene; V was cut back by 8 bases and J by 5 bases. The V gene's germline CDR1 is SNHLY and CDR2 FYNNEI. The CDR3 nucleotides are TGTGCCAGCTGCAGGGACAGGGCGGAAGATACGCAGTATTTT. It yields the protein CASCRDRAEDTQYF.

V usage is TRBV5-1 and J usage is TRBJ2-7, with D possibly being TRBD1 or TRBD2 (5 bases each). The V gene's germline CDR1 is SGHRS and CDR2 YFSETQ. V shed 10 bases and J shed 0 bases, with 17 bases lying between them. This CDR3 is 14 amino acids long. CDR3 coding DNA: TGCGCCTCCCAAAGGGGCACTAGCTCCTACGAGCAGTACTTC. Encoded protein: CASQRGTSSYEQYF. The full variable domain, its missing parts supplied by reference TRBV5-1 and TRBJ2-7, is KAGVTQTPRYLIKTRGQQVTLSCSPISGHRSVSWYQQTPGQGLQFLFEYFSETQRNKGNFPGRFSGRQFSNSRSEMNVSTLELGDSALYLCASQRGTSSYEQYFGPGTRLTVT.

The chain is built from TRBV19 and TRBJ2-7, with TRBD2 identical over 10 bases. The V and J ends lost 8 bases and 5 bases, in that order; junction bases with no gene match: 6. Germline CDR1 is LNHDA and CDR2 is SQIVND (reference sequence). The CDR3 has 13 residues. CDR3 region: CASSSGRGNEQYF. In nucleotides, the CDR3 is TGTGCCAGTTCGAGCGGGAGGGGTAACGAGCAGTACTTC.

The chain couples TRBV7-2 to TRBJ2-7, with 8 bases matching TRBD1. This CDR3 is 14 amino acids long. The germline V gene encodes CDR1 SGHTA and CDR2 FQGNSA. The V segment lost 5 bases and the J segment 1 base; nucleotides outside the gene matches: 4. DNA of the CDR3: TGTGCCAGCAGCCCAACAGGGGGGTCCTACGAGCAGTACTTC. As protein: CASSPTGGSYEQYF.

The rearrangement joins TRBV5-1 to TRBJ1-2, with D uncertain. This CDR3 spans 13 amino acids. Germline CDR1 is SGHRS and CDR2 is YFSETQ. V dropped 1 base and J dropped 6 bases, with 10 bases sitting between them. This CDR3 reads CASSLWPPDGYTF. The CDR3 bases are TGCGCCAGCAGCTTGTGGCCCCCCGATGGCTACACCTTC.

The chain links TRBV6-1 to TRBJ2-7, with D possibly TRBD1 on 6 matching bases. From germline, CDR1 is MNHNS and CDR2 SASEGT. This CDR3 has 13 residues. V was shortened by 1 base and J by 7 bases, with 11 bases between the two germline ends. CDR3 sequence (DNA): TGTGCCAGCAGTGAAGTAGGACAGAGTGAGCAGTACTTC. It yields the protein CASSEVGQSEQYF.

V and J are TRBV5-6 and TRBJ2-1, with a possible D match to TRBD2 (5 bases). V gave up 2 bases and J gave up 8 bases, with 5 bases separating them. This CDR3 has 11 residues. CDR1 and CDR2 from the germline V gene are SGHDT and YYEEEE. The CDR3 sequence: CASSLADEQFF. CDR3 DNA: TGTGCCAGCAGCTTAGCGGATGAGCAGTTCTTC.

This rearrangement joins TRBV25-1 to TRBJ2-7; possibly TRBD2 for D (6 bases). There are 17 residues in the CDR3. V was shortened by 2 bases and J by 0 bases, with 17 bases between the two germline ends. CDR1 is MGHDK and CDR2 is SYGVNS in the germline V gene. CDR3 residues: CASSETSGGTNSYEQYF. Written as DNA, the CDR3 is TGTGCCAGCAGTGAAACTTCCGGAGGGACCAACTCCTACGAGCAGTACTTC.

This rearrangement joins TRBV6-1 to TRBJ2-1; 10 positions match TRBD2. The V gene end was trimmed by 6 bases and the J gene end by 5 bases; junction bases not matched to a gene: 10. There are 16 residues in the CDR3. Germline CDR1 is MNHNS and CDR2 is SASEGT. The CDR3 is CASRERRTSGNNEQFF. CDR3 in DNA: TGTGCCAGCAGGGAACGAAGGACTAGCGGAAACAATGAGCAGTTCTTC.

The genes are TRBV5-4 and TRBJ2-3, with 7 bases identical to TRBD1. Per the germline V gene, CDR1 is SGHNT and CDR2 is YYREEE (reference sequence). Unmatched junction bases numbered 2, after V lost 2 bases and J lost 2 bases. This CDR3 spans 14 amino acids. Here the CDR3 DNA reads TGTGCCAGCAGCTTTGGGACAGACACAGATACGCAGTATTTT. This encodes CASSFGTDTDTQYF.

The chain combines TRBV6-1 with TRBJ1-2; tentatively, D is TRBD1 (5 bases). The CDR3 contains 15 residues. The V end was cut by 2 bases, the J end by 7 bases, with 17 bases between. Germline assignment: CDR1 MNHNS and CDR2 SASEGT. The CDR3 region is CASSEIFARDGGYTF. The CDR3 nucleotides read TGTGCCAGCAGTGAAATATTCGCCAGGGACGGTGGCTACACCTTC.

The chain uses TRBV19 and TRBJ2-1, with 11 bases identical to TRBD2. The CDR3 covers 16 residues. CDR1 is LNHDA and CDR2 is SQIVND in the germline V gene (reference sequence). The V and J ends lost 6 bases and 4 bases, in that order; junction bases with no gene match: 8. Written as DNA, the CDR3 is TGTGCCAGTAGACCCCTAGCGGGGGGCCTATACAATGAGCAGTTCTTC. This codes for CASRPLAGGLYNEQFF.

This chain joins TRBV5-1 and TRBJ2-2, with 9 bases aligning to TRBD2. CDR3 length equals 15 residues. CDR1 is SGHRS and CDR2 is YFSETQ in the germline V gene. Germline trimming cut 4 bases from V and 3 bases from J; bases unmatched to any gene: 4. The CDR3 nucleotides are TGCGCCAGCAGCAAAGCGGGGGGTGACACCGGGGAGCTGTTTTTT. Its protein product is CASSKAGGDTGELFF.

As DNA, the CDR3 is TGTGCCAGCAGAGGACTAGCGGATAATGAGCAGTTCTTC. This encodes CASRGLADNEQFF. V and J are TRBV27 and TRBJ2-1, with 10 bases fitting TRBD2. The germline CDR1 and CDR2 sequences are MNHEY and SMNVEV (reference sequence). After removal of 6 bases from V and 7 bases from J, the junction contained 3 bases not matched to a gene. This CDR3 contains 13 residues.

V gene TRBV19 combines with J gene TRBJ2-3; D may be TRBD2 (5 bases). Germline V gene lookup returns CDR1 LNHDA and CDR2 SQIVND (reference sequence). The CDR3 length is 16 residues. V lost 7 bases to trimming and J lost 4 bases, with 21 bases between them. The CDR3 nucleotides are TGTGCCAGTACTTCCCCTGGGAGCGGTGGGGCAGATACGCAGTATTTT. Amino acid sequence: CASTSPGSGGADTQYF.